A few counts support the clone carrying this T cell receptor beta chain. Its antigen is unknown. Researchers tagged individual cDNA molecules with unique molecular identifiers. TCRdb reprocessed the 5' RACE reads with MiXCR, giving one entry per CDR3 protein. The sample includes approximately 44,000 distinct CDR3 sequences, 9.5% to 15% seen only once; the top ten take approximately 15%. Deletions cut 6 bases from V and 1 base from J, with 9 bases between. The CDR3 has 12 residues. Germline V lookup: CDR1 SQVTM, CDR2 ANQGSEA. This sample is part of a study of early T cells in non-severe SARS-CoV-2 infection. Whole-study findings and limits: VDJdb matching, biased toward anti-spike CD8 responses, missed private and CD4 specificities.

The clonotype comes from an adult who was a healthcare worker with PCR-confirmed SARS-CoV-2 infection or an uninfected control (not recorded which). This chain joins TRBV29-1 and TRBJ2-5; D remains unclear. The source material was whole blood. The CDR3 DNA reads TGCAGCGTATACAGACCCCAAGAGACCCAGTACTTC. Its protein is CSVYRPQETQYF.